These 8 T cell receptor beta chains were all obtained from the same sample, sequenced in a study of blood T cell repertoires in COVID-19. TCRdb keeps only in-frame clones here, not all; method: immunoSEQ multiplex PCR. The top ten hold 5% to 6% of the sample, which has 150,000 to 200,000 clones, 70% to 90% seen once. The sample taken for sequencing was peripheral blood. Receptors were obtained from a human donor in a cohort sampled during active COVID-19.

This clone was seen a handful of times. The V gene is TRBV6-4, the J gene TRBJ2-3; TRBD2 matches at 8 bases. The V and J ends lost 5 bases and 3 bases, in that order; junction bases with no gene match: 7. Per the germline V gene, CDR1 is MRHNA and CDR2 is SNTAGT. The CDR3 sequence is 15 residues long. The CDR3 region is CASSLGRAETDTQYF. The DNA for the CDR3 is TGTGCCAGCAGTCTCGGGAGGGCCGAGACAGATACGCAGTATTTT.

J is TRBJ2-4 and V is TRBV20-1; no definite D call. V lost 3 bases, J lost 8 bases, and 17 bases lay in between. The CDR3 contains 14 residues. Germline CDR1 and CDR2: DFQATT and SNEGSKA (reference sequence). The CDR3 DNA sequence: TGCAGTGCTAGTAGGATGGGTAATCAGGACATTCAGTACTTC. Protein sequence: CSASRMGNQDIQYF.

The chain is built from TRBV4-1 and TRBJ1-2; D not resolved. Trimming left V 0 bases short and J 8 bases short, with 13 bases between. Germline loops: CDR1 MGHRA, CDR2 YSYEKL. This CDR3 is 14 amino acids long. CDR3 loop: CASSQEMRPEGYTF. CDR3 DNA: TGCGCCAGCAGCCAAGAGATGAGGCCGGAGGGCTACACCTTC.

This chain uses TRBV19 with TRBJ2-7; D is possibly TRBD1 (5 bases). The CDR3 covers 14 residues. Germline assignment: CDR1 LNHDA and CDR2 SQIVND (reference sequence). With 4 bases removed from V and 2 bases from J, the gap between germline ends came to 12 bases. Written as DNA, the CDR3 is TGTGCCAGTAGTAGTAGACAGAGAGCCTACGAGCAGTACTTC. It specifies CASSSRQRAYEQYF.

CDR3 amino acids: CASSLDLTGYSEAFF. The CDR3 region has the DNA TGTGCCAGCAGCTTAGATCTGACAGGGTACTCAGAAGCTTTCTTT. The chain is built from TRBV11-2 and TRBJ1-1; 7 bases match TRBD1. V was pared by 0 bases and J by 8 bases, with 9 bases of the junction left unmatched. Germline V gene data show CDR1 as SGHAT and CDR2 as FQNNGV. The CDR3 is 15 amino acids.

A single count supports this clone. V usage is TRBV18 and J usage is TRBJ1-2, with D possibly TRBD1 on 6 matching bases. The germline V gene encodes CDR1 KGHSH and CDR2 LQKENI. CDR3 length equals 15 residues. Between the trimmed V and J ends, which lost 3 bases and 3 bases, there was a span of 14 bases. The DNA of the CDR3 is TGTGCCAGCTCACCCGCGAGGGGGAAGGACTATGGCTACACCTTC. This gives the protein CASSPARGKDYGYTF.

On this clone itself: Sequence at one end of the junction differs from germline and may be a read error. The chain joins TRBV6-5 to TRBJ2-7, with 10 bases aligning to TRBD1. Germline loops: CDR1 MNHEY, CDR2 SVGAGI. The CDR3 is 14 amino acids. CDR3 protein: CASNYGTGVGEQYF. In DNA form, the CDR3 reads TGTGCCAGCAATTACGGGACAGGGGTGGGCGAGCAGTACTTC.

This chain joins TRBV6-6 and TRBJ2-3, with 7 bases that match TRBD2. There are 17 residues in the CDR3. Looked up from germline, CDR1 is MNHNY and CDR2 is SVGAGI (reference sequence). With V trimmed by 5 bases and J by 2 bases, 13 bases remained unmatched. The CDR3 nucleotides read TGTGCCAGCAGTCCACAAGGAAGACTAGCAACCACAGATACGCAGTATTTT. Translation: CASSPQGRLATTDTQYF.